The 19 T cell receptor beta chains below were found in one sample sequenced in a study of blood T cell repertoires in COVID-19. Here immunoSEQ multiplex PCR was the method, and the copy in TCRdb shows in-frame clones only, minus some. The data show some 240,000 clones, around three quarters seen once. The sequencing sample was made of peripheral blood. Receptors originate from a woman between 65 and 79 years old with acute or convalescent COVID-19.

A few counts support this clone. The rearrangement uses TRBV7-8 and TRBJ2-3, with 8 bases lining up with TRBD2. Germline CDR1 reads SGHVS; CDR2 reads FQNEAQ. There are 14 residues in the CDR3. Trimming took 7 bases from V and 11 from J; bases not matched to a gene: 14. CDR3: CASTDRRGGLKQYF. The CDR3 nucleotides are TGTGCCAGCACCGATCGACGCGGGGGGTTGAAGCAGTATTTT.

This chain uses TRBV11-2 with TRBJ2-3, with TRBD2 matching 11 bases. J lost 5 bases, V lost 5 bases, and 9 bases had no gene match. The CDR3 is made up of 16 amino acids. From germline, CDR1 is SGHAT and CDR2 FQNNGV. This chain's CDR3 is CASSAIAGGLEDTQYF. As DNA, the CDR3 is TGTGCCAGCAGCGCAATAGCGGGGGGGCTTGAAGATACGCAGTATTTT.

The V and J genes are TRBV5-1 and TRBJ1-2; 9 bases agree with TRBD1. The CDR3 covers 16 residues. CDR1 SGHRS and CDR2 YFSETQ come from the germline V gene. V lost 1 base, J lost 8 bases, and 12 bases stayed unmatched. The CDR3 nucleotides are TGCGCCAGCAGCTTGTCTTTCAACGGGGACAGGGAGGGCTACACCTTC. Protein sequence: CASSLSFNGDREGYTF.

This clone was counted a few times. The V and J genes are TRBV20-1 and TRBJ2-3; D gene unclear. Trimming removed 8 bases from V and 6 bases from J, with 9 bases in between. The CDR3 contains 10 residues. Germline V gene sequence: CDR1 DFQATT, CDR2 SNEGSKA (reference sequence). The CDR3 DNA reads TGCAGTCCGTACTTGGATACGCAGTATTTT. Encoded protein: CSPYLDTQYF.

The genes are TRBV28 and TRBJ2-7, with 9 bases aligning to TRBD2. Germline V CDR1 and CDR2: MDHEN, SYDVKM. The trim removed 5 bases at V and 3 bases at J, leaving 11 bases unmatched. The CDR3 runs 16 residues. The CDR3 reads CASSPSRGGDRYEQYF. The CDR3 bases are TGTGCCAGCAGTCCCTCTCGCGGGGGGGACCGCTACGAGCAGTACTTC.

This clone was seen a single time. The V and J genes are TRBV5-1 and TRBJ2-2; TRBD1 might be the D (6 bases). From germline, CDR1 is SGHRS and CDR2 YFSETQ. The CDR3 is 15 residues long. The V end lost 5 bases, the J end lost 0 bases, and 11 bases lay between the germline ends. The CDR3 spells CASRPGQTNTGELFF. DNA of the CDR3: TGCGCCAGCAGACCGGGACAAACGAACACCGGGGAGCTGTTTTTT.

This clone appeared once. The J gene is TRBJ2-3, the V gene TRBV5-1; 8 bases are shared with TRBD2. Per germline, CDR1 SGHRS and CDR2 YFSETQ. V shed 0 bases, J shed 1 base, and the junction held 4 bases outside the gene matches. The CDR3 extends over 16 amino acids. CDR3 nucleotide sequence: TGCGCCAGCAGCTTGGGGGGACTAGATGGCACAGATACGCAGTATTTT. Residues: CASSLGGLDGTDTQYF.

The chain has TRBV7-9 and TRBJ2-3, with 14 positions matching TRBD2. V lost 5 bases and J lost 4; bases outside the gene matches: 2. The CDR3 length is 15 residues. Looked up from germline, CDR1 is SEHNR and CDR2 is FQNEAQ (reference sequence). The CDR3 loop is CASSPTSGGADTQYF. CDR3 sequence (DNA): TGTGCCAGCAGCCCGACTAGCGGGGGGGCAGATACGCAGTATTTT.

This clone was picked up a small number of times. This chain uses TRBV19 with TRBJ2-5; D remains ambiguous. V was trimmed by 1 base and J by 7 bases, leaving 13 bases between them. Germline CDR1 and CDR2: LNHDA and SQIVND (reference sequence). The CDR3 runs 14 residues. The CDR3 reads CASSIGGNRGTQYF. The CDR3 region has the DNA TGTGCCAGTAGTATAGGAGGAAATCGAGGGACCCAGTACTTC.

Here the CDR3 reads CASSQVFSGAGITDTQYF. In DNA, the CDR3 is TGCGCCAGCAGCCAAGTATTTTCAGGGGCCGGAATCACAGATACGCAGTATTTT. The chain links TRBV4-3 to TRBJ2-3; D may be TRBD1 (6 bases). The CDR3 has 18 amino acids. Germline V gene data show CDR1 as LGHNA and CDR2 as YSLEER. The V gene lost 1 base and the J gene lost 2 bases, with 19 bases spanning the gap.

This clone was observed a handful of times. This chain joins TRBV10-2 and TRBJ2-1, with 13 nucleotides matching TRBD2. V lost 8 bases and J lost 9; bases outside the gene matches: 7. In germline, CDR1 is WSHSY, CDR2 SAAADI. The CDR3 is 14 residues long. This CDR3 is CASRTSGGASEQFF. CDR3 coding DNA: TGCGCCAGCCGCACTAGCGGGGGGGCCAGTGAGCAGTTCTTC.

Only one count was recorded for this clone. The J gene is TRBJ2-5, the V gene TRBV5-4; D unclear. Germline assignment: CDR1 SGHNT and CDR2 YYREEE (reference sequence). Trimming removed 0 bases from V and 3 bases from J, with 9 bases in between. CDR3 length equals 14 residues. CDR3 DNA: TGTGCCAGCAGCTTGGGGGTAGCAGAAGAGACCCAGTACTTC. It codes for CASSLGVAEETQYF.

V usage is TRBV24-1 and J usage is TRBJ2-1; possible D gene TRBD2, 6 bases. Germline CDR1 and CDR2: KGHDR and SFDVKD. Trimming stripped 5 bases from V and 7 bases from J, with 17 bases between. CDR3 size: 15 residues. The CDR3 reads CATSGDSGGHNEQFF. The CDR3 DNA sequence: TGTGCCACCAGTGGGGACTCGGGTGGTCATAATGAGCAGTTCTTC.

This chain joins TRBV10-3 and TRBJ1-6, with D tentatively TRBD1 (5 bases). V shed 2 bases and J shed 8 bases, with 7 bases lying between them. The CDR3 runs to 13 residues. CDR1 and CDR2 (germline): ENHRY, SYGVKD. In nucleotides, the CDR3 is TGTGCCATCAGTGAGCAGACAGATTCACCCCTCCACTTT. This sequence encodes CAISEQTDSPLHF.

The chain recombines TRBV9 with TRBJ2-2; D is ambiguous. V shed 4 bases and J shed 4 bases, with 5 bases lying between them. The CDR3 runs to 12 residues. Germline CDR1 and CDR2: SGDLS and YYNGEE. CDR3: CASSPSTGELFF. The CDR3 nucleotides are TGTGCCAGCAGCCCTTCCACCGGGGAGCTGTTTTTT.

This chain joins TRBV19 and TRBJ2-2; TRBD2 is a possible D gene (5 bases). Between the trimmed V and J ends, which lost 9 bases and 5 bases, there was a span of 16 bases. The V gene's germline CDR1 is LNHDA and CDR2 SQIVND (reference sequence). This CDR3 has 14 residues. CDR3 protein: CASLNLGGTGELFF. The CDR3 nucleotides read TGTGCCAGCCTCAACCTCGGCGGGACCGGGGAGCTGTTTTTT.

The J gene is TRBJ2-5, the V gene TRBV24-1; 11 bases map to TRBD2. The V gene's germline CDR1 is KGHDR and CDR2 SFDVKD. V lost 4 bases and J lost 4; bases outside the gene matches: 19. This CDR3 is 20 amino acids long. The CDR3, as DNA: TGTGCCACCAGTGACAACCGGGACAGGCTAGCGGGGGGTCTGCGAGAGACCCAGTACTTC. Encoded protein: CATSDNRDRLAGGLRETQYF.

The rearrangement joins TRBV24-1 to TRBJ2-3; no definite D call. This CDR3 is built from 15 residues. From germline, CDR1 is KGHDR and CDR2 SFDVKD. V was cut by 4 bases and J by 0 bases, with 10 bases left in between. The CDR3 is CATSDYSPSTDTQYF. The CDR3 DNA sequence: TGTGCCACCAGTGACTACAGCCCTAGCACAGATACGCAGTATTTT.

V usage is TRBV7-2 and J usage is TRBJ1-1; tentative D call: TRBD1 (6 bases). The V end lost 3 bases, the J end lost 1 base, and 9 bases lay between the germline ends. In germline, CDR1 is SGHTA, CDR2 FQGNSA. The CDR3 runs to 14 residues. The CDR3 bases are TGTGCCAGCAGCTTTATCAGGGGGAACACTGAAGCTTTCTTT. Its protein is CASSFIRGNTEAFF. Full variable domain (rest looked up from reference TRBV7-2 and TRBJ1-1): GAGVSQSPSNKVTEKGKDVELRCDPISGHTALYWYRQSLGQGLEFLIYFQGNSAPDKSGLPSDRFSAERTGGSVSTLTIQRTQQEDSAVYLCASSFIRGNTEAFFGQGTRLTVV.